The 15 T cell receptor beta chains in this list originate from one sample, sequenced in a study of early T cells in non-severe SARS-CoV-2 infection. TCRdb itself ran the 5' RACE reads through MiXCR, one entry per CDR3 protein. This table holds 30,000 or so distinct CDR3 sequences, roughly 4.3% found once. The sample consisted of whole blood. The receptors originated from an adult who was a healthcare worker with PCR-confirmed SARS-CoV-2 infection or an uninfected control (not recorded which).

The rearrangement links TRBV9 to TRBJ1-1; TRBD1 might be the D (6 bases). The CDR3 is 16 amino acids. V gave up 0 bases and J gave up 1 base, with 13 bases separating them. Germline V gene data show CDR1 as SGDLS and CDR2 as YYNGEE. The CDR3 region has the DNA TGTGCCAGCAGCGTAGATGCAGGGGAACCGAACACTGAAGCTTTCTTT. Protein product: CASSVDAGEPNTEAFF.

This clonotype showed up many times. The chain combines TRBV29-1 with TRBJ2-7, with 8 bases lining up with TRBD2. Per the germline V gene, CDR1 is SQVTM and CDR2 is ANQGSEA. There are 13 residues in the CDR3. V dropped 6 bases and J dropped 5; count of bases not matched to a gene: 9. The CDR3 nucleotides read TGCAGCGTCGGAAGGCGGGAGGCCCACGAGCAGTACTTC. Translation gives CSVGRREAHEQYF.

The CDR3 loop is CASSSGRSGANVLTF. As DNA, the CDR3 is TGTGCCAGTAGTTCCGGAAGGTCTGGGGCCAACGTCCTGACTTTC. The V gene is TRBV19, the J gene TRBJ2-6; no clear D. V shed 5 bases and J shed 1 base, with 9 bases lying between them. Germline V gives CDR1 LNHDA, CDR2 SQIVND (reference sequence). CDR3 size: 15 residues.

This clonotype was detected ten times or more. The J gene is TRBJ2-7, the V gene TRBV7-2; 10 nucleotides agree with TRBD1. This CDR3 is 15 amino acids long. CDR1 is SGHTA, CDR2 FQGNSA, per germline. V gave up 5 bases and J gave up 0 bases; unmatched junction bases: 4. CDR3 nucleotides: TGTGCCAGCAGCCGACAGGGGGCAGCCTCCTACGAGCAGTACTTC. This gives the protein CASSRQGAASYEQYF.

This clonotype was observed a few times. The chain links TRBV5-1 to TRBJ2-3, with 8 positions matching TRBD2. V was pared by 4 bases and J by 5 bases, with 9 bases of the junction left unmatched. The CDR3 covers 15 residues. CDR1 and CDR2 (germline): SGHRS, YFSETQ. CDR3 coding DNA: TGCGCCAGCAGCCGTCAGCGGGAGAGAGGAGATACGCAGTATTTT. It codes for CASSRQRERGDTQYF.

This clonotype has at least ten counts. The chain uses TRBV7-8 and TRBJ2-3; 7 bases are shared with TRBD2. With 3 bases clipped from V and 5 bases from J, the junction kept 5 bases outside the gene matches. The germline gives CDR1 SGHVS, CDR2 FQNEAQ. There are 14 residues in the CDR3. In DNA form, the CDR3 reads TGTGCCAGCAGCTTTTCGGGGAGGGAAGATACGCAGTATTTT. This translates into CASSFSGREDTQYF.

This clonotype was counted ten times or more. The CDR3 bases are TGTGCCAGCAGCAACCGACAGGGGAGCGGTTCACCCCTCCACTTT. Its protein product is CASSNRQGSGSPLHF. The rearrangement links TRBV6-5 to TRBJ1-6; 8 positions agree with TRBD1. CDR1 is MNHEY and CDR2 is SVGAGI in the germline V gene. This CDR3 is built from 15 residues. The ends lost 6 bases at V and 9 bases at J; junction bases unmatched: 10.

This clonotype showed up many times. The chain couples TRBV7-9 to TRBJ2-3, with TRBD2 identical over 11 bases. Unmatched junction bases numbered 6, after V lost 8 bases and J lost 5 bases. The CDR3 totals 14 residues. CDR1 is SEHNR, CDR2 FQNEAQ, per germline (reference sequence). The CDR3: CASGTSGGGDTQYF. The CDR3 nucleotides are TGTGCCAGCGGGACTAGCGGAGGGGGAGATACGCAGTATTTT.

This chain uses TRBV4-1 with TRBJ2-3; TRBD2 agrees at 10 bases. Germline CDR1 MGHRA, CDR2 YSYEKL. The ends lost 0 bases at V and 3 bases at J; junction bases unmatched: 6. CDR3 length: 17 amino acids. The CDR3 sequence: CASSQEFPSGRTDTQYF. The CDR3 nucleotides read TGCGCCAGCAGCCAAGAATTTCCTAGCGGGAGAACAGATACGCAGTATTTT.

The rearrangement links TRBV6-2 or TRBV6-3 to TRBJ2-7; D not resolved. The germline CDR1 and CDR2 sequences are MNHEY and SVGEGT. This CDR3 region has 13 residues. V lost 2 bases and J lost 4, with 9 bases in between. The CDR3 bases are TGTGCCAGCAGTTACGAGACACAGTACGAGCAGTACTTC. Translating it yields CASSYETQYEQYF.

This clonotype came up many times. The chain couples TRBV3-1 to TRBJ1-2; D ambiguous. V lost 1 base and J lost 6, with 6 bases in between. The CDR3 runs 12 residues. Germline V gives CDR1 LGHDT, CDR2 YNNKEL (reference sequence). The CDR3 loop is CASSQVQDGYTF. In nucleotides, the CDR3 is TGTGCCAGCAGCCAAGTCCAAGATGGCTACACCTTC. The full variable domain, completed using reference TRBV3-1 and TRBJ1-2, is DTAVSQTPKYLVTQMGNDKSIKCEQNLGHDTMYWYKQDSKKFLKIMFSYNNKELIINETVPNRFSPKSPDKAHLNLHINSLELGDSAVYFCASSQVQDGYTFGSGTRLTVV.

This clonotype appeared many times. V gene TRBV12-3 or TRBV12-4 combines with J gene TRBJ1-2, with a weak D call TRBD1 (5 bases). V was clipped by 6 bases and J by 4 bases, with 15 bases between them. The CDR3 runs 14 residues. The CDR3 coding sequence is TGTGCCAGCAGCAGAGGGGTTGGGATCTATGGCTACACCTTC. This codes for CASSRGVGIYGYTF.

About this clonotype: It may be a read error: a sequence one base away is much more abundant. The chain has TRBV7-3 and TRBJ2-5; 7 bases are a match to TRBD1. Germline V gene data show CDR1 as SGHTA and CDR2 as FQGTGA. There are 15 residues in the CDR3. The CDR3 here is CDSSPTPDREETQYF. The CDR3 bases are TGTGACAGCAGCCCAACCCCAGACAGGGAAGAGACCCAGTACTTC.

This clonotype was seen at least ten times. The chain's CDR3 is CASSPGVNTGELFF. The CDR3, as DNA: TGTGCCAGCAGTCCAGGGGTGAACACCGGGGAGCTGTTTTTT. The chain carries TRBV7-6 and TRBJ2-2, with D possibly being TRBD1 (6 bases). Trimming removed 6 bases from V and 1 base from J, with 9 bases in between. Germline-derived CDR1 and CDR2 are SGHVS and FNYEAQ. The CDR3 consists of 14 residues. Supplemented by reference TRBV7-6 and TRBJ2-2, the full variable domain reads GAGVSQSPRYKVTKRGQDVALRCDPISGHVSLYWYRQALGQGPEFLTYFNYEAQQDKSGLPNDRFSAERPEGSISTLTIQRTEQRDSAMYRCASSPGVNTGELFFGEGSRLTVL.

Many counts were recorded for this clonotype. The chain links TRBV6-2 or TRBV6-3 to TRBJ2-3; D unclear. CDR1 and CDR2 (germline): MNHEY, SVGEGT. The ends were cut back, 1 base at V and 5 bases at J, with 10 bases in the middle. This CDR3 is 14 amino acids long. As DNA, the CDR3 is TGTGCCAGCAGTTACTTGGGCAGAAAAGATACGCAGTATTTT. As protein: CASSYLGRKDTQYF.